This TCR beta chain stems from a study of CD8+CD57+ T cells in acquired aplastic anemia. Study results and limitations: Any difference that existed in CD8+ Simpson's diversity between patients and controls was not significant. Fewer than 35 CD8+ CDR3 sequences occurred in both the patients and the controls.

A note on this clonotype: What it binds is unknown.

CDR3 and TCR beta VDJ profiling relied on genomic DNA as the template. MiXCR was run by TCRdb on the reads, yielding one entry per CDR3 protein. The sample lists more than 150,000 distinct CDR3 sequences, roughly 64% occurring once. Germline values: CDR1 SGHTA, CDR2 FQGTGA. The CDR3 extends over 13 amino acids. V lost 3 bases, J lost 7 bases, and 9 bases lay in between. This receptor was obtained from a human donor with severe aplastic anemia or a healthy control (not recorded which). The sample taken for sequencing was sorted CD4+, CD8+, or CD8+CD57+ T cells (not recorded which) from PBMCs. The chain has TRBV7-3 and TRBJ2-2, with D hard to call. CDR3 bases: TGTGCCAGCAGCTTGGAAGCGATCGGGGAGCTGTTTTTT. It specifies CASSLEAIGELFF.